This TCR beta chain was sequenced for a study of blood T cell repertoires in COVID-19. Some clones are missing from TCRdb's copy, which holds only in-frame ones; the method was immunoSEQ multiplex PCR. The sample carries fewer than 120,000 clones, about 88% recorded once. This CDR3 contains 13 residues. Trimming cost V 6 bases and J 1 base, with 9 bases left between them. CDR1 and CDR2 from the germline V gene are MNHEY and SVGEGT. This chain connects TRBV6-2 or TRBV6-3 to TRBJ1-1, with D uncertain. Source material: peripheral blood. This TCR came from a woman aged 50 to 65 with acute or convalescent COVID-19. In DNA, the CDR3 is TGTGCCAGCAGCTGGGAGGGGAACACTGAAGCTTTCTTT. Amino acids: CASSWEGNTEAFF.